This entry lists 11 T cell receptor beta chains sequenced from one sample in a study of human T cells and chemical hapten exposure. TCRdb fed the 5' RACE reads into MiXCR, producing one record per CDR3 protein. The sample includes 130,000 or so distinct CDR3 sequences, about 4.3% of them seen just once. Unseparated into fractions, whole blood served as the source from which total RNA was extracted. All receptors derive from a female donor in good health.

This clonotype is a singleton in its sample. A much bigger clone sits one base away, suggesting this may be a read error. The V call is TRBV5-4, the J call TRBJ2-5; D possibly corresponds to TRBD2 (5 bases). The CDR3 is 15 residues long. Germline V gene sequence: CDR1 SGHNT, CDR2 YYREEE (reference sequence). The chain's CDR3 is CVSSLPGLNPETQYF. DNA for the CDR3: TGTGTCAGCAGCTTGCCCGGACTTAACCCGGAGACCCAGTACTTC.

This clonotype was found many times. The rearrangement uses TRBV11-1 and TRBJ2-3; 7 bases are a match to TRBD2. V was pared by 4 bases and J by 5 bases, with 15 bases of the junction left unmatched. Germline CDR1 reads SGHAT; CDR2 reads FQDESV (reference sequence). The CDR3 loop spans 17 amino acids. This CDR3 is CASSSQSRGSLGDTQYF. CDR3 DNA: TGTGCCAGCAGCTCGCAGTCGCGGGGGTCCTTGGGAGATACGCAGTATTTT.

The chain joins TRBV28 to TRBJ1-5; TRBD1 matches 7 bases. V lost 9 bases to trimming and J lost 4 bases; unmatched junction nucleotides: 9. The CDR3 loop spans 14 amino acids. Germline CDR1 reads MDHEN; CDR2 reads SYDVKM. CDR3 bases: TGTGCCAGTATAAAGGGACAGCGGAATCAGCCCCAGCATTTT. Its translation: CASIKGQRNQPQHF. Looking up the rest from reference TRBV28 and TRBJ1-5 gives the full variable domain: DVKVTQSSRYLVKRTGEKVFLECVQDMDHENMFWYRQDPGLGLRLIYFSYDVKMKEKGDIPEGYSVSREKKERFSLILESASTNQTSMYLCASIKGQRNQPQHFGDGTRLSIL.

This clonotype has ten or more counts. The V gene is TRBV30, the J gene TRBJ2-1, with TRBD2 as a possible D gene (5 bases). CDR1 and CDR2 from the germline V gene are GTSNPN and SVGIG (reference sequence). The CDR3 runs to 11 residues. V was trimmed by 3 bases and J by 9 bases, leaving 9 bases between them. The CDR3, as DNA: TGTGCCTGGAGCCCAGGAGGTGAGCAGTTCTTC. As protein: CAWSPGGEQFF.

This clonotype was seen many times. V is TRBV6-2 or TRBV6-3 and J is TRBJ2-4; D not certain. This CDR3 has 16 amino acids. Germline V gene sequence: CDR1 MNHEY, CDR2 SVGEGT. Trimming stripped 0 bases from V and 1 base from J, with 10 bases between. The CDR3 nucleotides are TGTGCCAGCAGTTACTCGAACTCGGTGGCCAAAAACATTCAGTACTTC. Translated, it gives CASSYSNSVAKNIQYF.

This clonotype was detected many times. The chain recombines TRBV5-1 with TRBJ1-1; maybe TRBD1 (6 bases). V was pared by 3 bases and J by 0 bases, with 15 bases between. Germline CDR1 and CDR2: SGHRS and YFSETQ. CDR3 length: 16 residues. The CDR3, as DNA: TGCGCCAGCAGCTGGGGGGCAGACGGCATGAACACTGAAGCTTTCTTT. Its translation is CASSWGADGMNTEAFF.

This clonotype was observed many times. The V and J genes are TRBV7-3 and TRBJ1-1; D may be TRBD1 (6 bases). The CDR3 is 14 residues long. With 2 bases removed from V and 4 bases from J, the gap between germline ends came to 11 bases. The germline gives CDR1 SGHTA, CDR2 FQGTGA. This CDR3 reads CASSLFVGGTEAFF. CDR3 DNA sequence: TGTGCCAGCAGCTTATTCGTAGGGGGCACTGAAGCTTTCTTT.

Ten or more counts support this clonotype. The chain is built from TRBV5-1 and TRBJ1-2; D gene uncertain. V was pared by 0 bases and J by 7 bases, with 16 bases between. The germline CDR1 and CDR2 sequences are SGHRS and YFSETQ. The CDR3 is 15 residues long. CDR3 region: CASSLEGLPSSGYTF. The DNA of the CDR3 is TGCGCCAGCAGCTTGGAAGGACTTCCCTCAAGTGGCTACACCTTC.

In this sample, this clonotype turned up many times. The V and J genes are TRBV11-1 and TRBJ2-5; D tentatively fits TRBD1 or TRBD2 (5 bases each). CDR3 length: 16 amino acids. Germline V gives CDR1 SGHAT, CDR2 FQDESV (reference sequence). V lost 2 bases and J lost 4, with 17 bases in between. The CDR3: CASSLTRGTSRETQYF. CDR3 coding DNA: TGTGCCAGCAGCTTAACCCGGGGCACCAGCAGAGAGACCCAGTACTTC.

This clonotype was detected ten times or more. The chain couples TRBV20-1 to TRBJ1-6; D unresolved. Germline values: CDR1 DFQATT, CDR2 SNEGSKA (reference sequence). The CDR3 contains 13 residues. Trimming took off 3 bases at V and 8 bases at J, with 11 bases between the two ends. CDR3 amino acids: CSASWIKDSPLHF. The DNA of the CDR3 is TGCAGTGCTAGCTGGATTAAAGATTCACCCCTCCACTTT.

At least ten counts were recorded for this clonotype. J is TRBJ2-5 and V is TRBV6-2 or TRBV6-3; D possibly corresponds to TRBD1 (5 bases). The ends were cut back, 5 bases at V and 4 bases at J, with 17 bases in the middle. CDR1 is MNHEY, CDR2 SVGEGT, per germline. The CDR3 contains 15 residues. The DNA for the CDR3 is TGTGCCAGCAGTGAAGTGGGGCCGCCCCCAGAGACCCAGTACTTC. It specifies CASSEVGPPPETQYF.